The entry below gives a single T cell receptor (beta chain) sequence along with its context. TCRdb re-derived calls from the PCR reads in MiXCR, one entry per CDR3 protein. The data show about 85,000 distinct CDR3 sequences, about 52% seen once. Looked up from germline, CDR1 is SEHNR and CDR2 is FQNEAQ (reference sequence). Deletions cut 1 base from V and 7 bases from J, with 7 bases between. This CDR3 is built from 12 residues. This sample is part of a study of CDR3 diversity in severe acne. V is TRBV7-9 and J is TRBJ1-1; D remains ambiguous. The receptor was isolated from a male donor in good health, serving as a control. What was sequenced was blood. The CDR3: CASSLGTYEAFF. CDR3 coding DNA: TGTGCCAGCAGCTTAGGTACCTATGAAGCTTTCTTT. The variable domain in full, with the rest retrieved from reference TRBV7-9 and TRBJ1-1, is DTGVSQNPRHKITKRGQNVTFRCDPISEHNRLYWYRQTLGQGPEFLTYFQNEAQLEKSRLLSDRFSAERPKGSFSTLEIQRTEQGDSAMYLCASSLGTYEAFFGQGTRLTVV.